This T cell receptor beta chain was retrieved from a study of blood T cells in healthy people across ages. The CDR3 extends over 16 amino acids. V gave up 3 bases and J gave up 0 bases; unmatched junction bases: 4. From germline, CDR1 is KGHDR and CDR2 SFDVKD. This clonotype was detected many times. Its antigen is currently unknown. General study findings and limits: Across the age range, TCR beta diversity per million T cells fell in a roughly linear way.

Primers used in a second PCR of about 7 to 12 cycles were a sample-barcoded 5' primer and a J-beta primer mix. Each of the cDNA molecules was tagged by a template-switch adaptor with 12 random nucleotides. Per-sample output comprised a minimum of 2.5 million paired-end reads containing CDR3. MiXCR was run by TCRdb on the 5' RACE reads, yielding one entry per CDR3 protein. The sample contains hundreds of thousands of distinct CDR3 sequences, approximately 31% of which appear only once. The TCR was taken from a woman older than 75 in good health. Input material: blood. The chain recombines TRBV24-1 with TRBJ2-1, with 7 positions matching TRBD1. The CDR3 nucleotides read TGTGCCACCAGTGATAAGACAGGGAGCTCCTACAATGAGCAGTTCTTC. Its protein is CATSDKTGSSYNEQFF.